This TCR beta chain was recorded in a study of tissue T cells after allogeneic stem cell transplantation. General study points: Sampling depth was limited, and the cohort was small and clinically varied. Motif-based clustering found tissue-specific repertoire signatures shared across patients, though few clones were shared.

The CDR3 loop spans 18 amino acids. Comments on this clone: Antigen unknown.

Comparators were a few non-transplant cancer patients without known GI disease. Survey-depth TCRbeta CDR3 sequencing reported V/J genes and productive frequencies. TCRdb keeps only in-frame clones here, not all; method: immunoSEQ multiplex PCR. Among fewer than 30,000 clones listed, less than 75% were seen once. The gene calls are TRBV12-2 and TRBJ1-5. TRBV12-2 is noted as a pseudogene. The sequence came from a female donor over 55 with lung cancer. Sample: tissue from the ileum, taken at autopsy. CDR3 amino acids: CASRTTTVTFFEDQPQHF. CDR3 sequence (DNA): TGTGCAAGTCGCACAACGACGGTGACCTTCTTCGAGGATCAGCCCCAGCATTTT.